A single sample gave rise to the 25 T cell receptor beta chains below, sequenced in a study of blood T cell repertoires in COVID-19. Using immunoSEQ multiplex PCR, the repertoire was profiled, and TCRdb retains in-frame clones only, with some absent. This sample has fewer than 200,000 clones, with approximately 74% found just once. Sample: peripheral blood. Receptors originate from a woman aged 80 or older with acute or convalescent COVID-19.

This chain connects TRBV4-1 to TRBJ1-2; 9 nucleotides match TRBD1. The germline gives CDR1 MGHRA, CDR2 YSYEKL. This CDR3 comprises 16 residues. Unmatched junction bases numbered 8, after V lost 1 base and J lost 5 bases. DNA of the CDR3: TGCGCCAGCAGCCAAGTTCCATCGACAGGGGGATATGGCTACACCTTC. Encoded protein: CASSQVPSTGGYGYTF.

The rearrangement links TRBV19 to TRBJ1-1; 7 positions agree with TRBD1. With V trimmed by 5 bases and J by 0 bases, 9 bases remained unmatched. Germline CDR1 reads LNHDA; CDR2 reads SQIVND (reference sequence). There are 16 residues in the CDR3. CDR3 sequence: CASSPPGQKMNTEAFF. In DNA, the CDR3 is TGTGCCAGTAGTCCCCCGGGACAGAAGATGAACACTGAAGCTTTCTTT.

J is TRBJ1-5 and V is TRBV28; possible D gene TRBD1, 5 bases. CDR1 is MDHEN and CDR2 is SYDVKM in the germline V gene. V was pared by 7 bases and J by 5 bases, with 18 bases between. This CDR3 comprises 15 residues. The CDR3: CASTAGGGRDQPQHF. CDR3 DNA sequence: TGTGCCAGCACTGCCGGGGGTGGAAGGGATCAGCCCCAGCATTTT.

The V call is TRBV30, the J call TRBJ1-4; 8 nucleotides align to TRBD1. V trimming: 2 bases; J trimming: 8 bases; junction bases outside the gene matches: 4. This CDR3 has 13 amino acids. Germline V lookup: CDR1 GTSNPN, CDR2 SVGIG (reference sequence). The CDR3 DNA reads TGTGCCTGGAGTTCAGGGGGCGACGAAAAACTGTTTTTT. As protein: CAWSSGGDEKLFF.

This clone has only a few counts. The CDR3 sequence is CASSLGGTVLEQYF. The CDR3 coding sequence is TGTGCCAGCAGTTTAGGGGGGACAGTTCTCGAGCAGTACTTC. The chain carries TRBV28 and TRBJ2-7; D may be TRBD1 (7 bases). Germline CDR1 MDHEN, CDR2 SYDVKM. The CDR3 totals 14 residues. V shed 2 bases and J shed 6 bases, with 14 bases lying between them.

The rearrangement links TRBV7-7 to TRBJ2-1; tentative D call: TRBD2 (6 bases). Germline CDR1 reads SSHAT; CDR2 reads FNYEAQ (reference sequence). Trimming removed 5 bases at V and 7 bases at J, with 18 bases between. CDR3 length: 15 amino acids. The CDR3 DNA follows: TGTGCCAGCAGCGCGGGAATAGGGCCGATGAATGAGCAGTTCTTC. Protein product: CASSAGIGPMNEQFF.

V and J are TRBV13 and TRBJ1-6, with 8 positions matching TRBD1. The CDR3 extends over 13 amino acids. Germline V gives CDR1 PRHDT, CDR2 FYEKMQ (reference sequence). Trimming cost V 4 bases and J 7 bases; bases outside gene matches: 0. The CDR3 DNA follows: TGTGCCAGCAGCTGGACAGGGAATTCACCCCTCCACTTT. Translating it yields CASSWTGNSPLHF.

This rearrangement joins TRBV10-3 to TRBJ1-5; the D is unclear. The CDR3 is 15 amino acids. Trimming took 4 bases from V and 0 from J, leaving 10 bases between them. Germline CDR1 ENHRY, CDR2 SYGVKD. DNA for the CDR3: TGTGCCATCAGTGTGAGTGAAGCTAGCAATCAGCCCCAGCATTTT. Translation: CAISVSEASNQPQHF.

The chain couples TRBV30 to TRBJ2-7; D possibly corresponds to TRBD1 (6 bases). This CDR3 contains 14 residues. Germline assignment: CDR1 GTSNPN and CDR2 SVGIG (reference sequence). Trimming took off 8 bases at V and 0 bases at J, with 17 bases between the two ends. For the CDR3, the DNA is TGTGCCGGGGCACCCCCGACAGGCTCCTACGAGCAGTACTTC. Protein sequence: CAGAPPTGSYEQYF.

This chain links TRBV10-1 with TRBJ2-3; a weak D match, TRBD1 (5 bases). From germline, CDR1 is WNHNN and CDR2 SYGVQD (reference sequence). The CDR3 contains 17 residues. Trimming shortened V by 3 bases and J by 3 bases, and 19 bases separated the two germline ends. CDR3 in DNA: TGCGCCAGCAGTGAAGAGGTTGGGGCCGACTCAACAGATACGCAGTATTTT. It is translated as CASSEEVGADSTDTQYF.

Concerning this clone itself: The junction and the germline gene differ at one end; a read error may be behind it. V usage is TRBV6-9 and J usage is TRBJ2-1; 10 positions agree with TRBD2. The CDR3 sequence is 15 residues long. Germline V CDR1 and CDR2: MNHGY, SVAAGI. The CDR3 spells CASSSLAGGYDEQFF. The DNA of the CDR3 is TGTGCCAGCAGTTCGTTAGCGGGAGGCTACGATGAGCAGTTCTTC.

This clone was seen many times. The V gene is TRBV11-2, the J gene TRBJ2-1; 13 bases align to TRBD2. V shed 6 bases, J shed 0 bases, and the junction held 8 bases outside the gene matches. This CDR3 comprises 18 residues. Germline CDR1 is SGHAT and CDR2 is FQNNGV. The CDR3 reads CASRGRGLAGSSYNEQFF. In DNA, the CDR3 is TGTGCCAGCAGGGGAAGGGGACTAGCGGGAAGCTCCTACAATGAGCAGTTCTTC.

The V and J genes are TRBV3-1 (or the pseudogene TRBV3-2) and TRBJ2-3; 10 bases map to TRBD2. The CDR3 is made up of 16 amino acids. Germline loops: CDR1 LGHDT, CDR2 YNNKEL (reference sequence). V lost 1 base to trimming and J lost 2 bases; unmatched junction nucleotides: 3. The CDR3 loop reads CASSQGLAGVTDTQYF. CDR3 coding DNA: TGTGCCAGCAGCCAAGGGCTAGCGGGGGTCACAGATACGCAGTATTTT.

This chain uses TRBV2 with TRBJ1-1; D not resolved. Germline CDR1 and CDR2: SNHLY and FYNNEI. This CDR3 contains 13 residues. V was pared by 2 bases and J by 1 base, with 5 bases between. The CDR3 sequence is CASSELANTEAFF. DNA for the CDR3: TGTGCCAGCAGTGAACTGGCGAACACTGAAGCTTTCTTT.

This clone was picked up many times. The rearrangement links TRBV7-6 to TRBJ2-3, with 13 bases lining up with TRBD2. CDR3 length: 16 amino acids. The ends lost 4 bases at V and 3 bases at J; junction bases unmatched: 4. Germline CDR1 is SGHVS and CDR2 is FNYEAQ. The chain's CDR3 is CASSYAGLAGTDTQYF. The CDR3 DNA sequence: TGTGCCAGCAGCTACGCGGGACTAGCGGGAACAGATACGCAGTATTTT.

This chain uses TRBV5-4 with TRBJ2-3, with D perhaps TRBD1 (6 bases). The CDR3 runs to 15 residues. The V and J ends lost 0 bases and 0 bases respectively, with 8 bases between them. The germline gives CDR1 SGHNT, CDR2 YYREEE (reference sequence). As DNA, the CDR3 is TGTGCCAGCAGCTTGGACCAGGGGAGCACAGATACGCAGTATTTT. This translates into CASSLDQGSTDTQYF.

This sequence joins TRBV2 and TRBJ2-5; D might be TRBD1 (6 bases). This CDR3 spans 13 amino acids. Trimming removed 5 bases at V and 2 bases at J, with 9 bases between. Germline CDR1 and CDR2: SNHLY and FYNNEI. CDR3 DNA sequence: TGTGCCAGCAGTTCGGACAGTCAAGAGACCCAGTACTTC. Translation: CASSSDSQETQYF. The full variable domain, in which reference TRBV2 and TRBJ2-5 provide the parts outside the CDR3, is EPEVTQTPSHQVTQMGQEVILRCVPISNHLYFYWYRQILGQKVEFLVSFYNNEISEKSEIFDDQFSVERPDGSNFTLKIRSTKLEDSAMYFCASSSDSQETQYFGPGTRLLVL.

The chain couples TRBV9 to TRBJ2-1, with 11 bases identical to TRBD1. CDR1 is SGDLS, CDR2 YYNGEE, per germline. The V and J ends lost 3 bases and 9 bases, in that order; junction bases with no gene match: 5. The CDR3 covers 14 residues. CDR3: CASSAGTGGTEQFF. CDR3 nucleotides: TGTGCCAGCAGCGCGGGGACAGGGGGAACTGAGCAGTTCTTC.

This chain connects TRBV5-1 to TRBJ2-5; 10 nucleotides line up with TRBD1. Germline CDR1 is SGHRS and CDR2 is YFSETQ. V trimming: 4 bases; J trimming: 4 bases; junction bases outside the gene matches: 7. This CDR3 is built from 15 residues. DNA for the CDR3: TGCGCCAGCAGCCCTGGGACAGGGGAGGGAGAGACCCAGTACTTC. Its translation: CASSPGTGEGETQYF.

Comments on this clone: Sequence at one end of the junction differs from germline and may be a read error. V usage is TRBV5-1 and J usage is TRBJ1-2, with D perhaps TRBD1 (5 bases). CDR3 length equals 14 residues. CDR1 and CDR2 from the germline V gene are SGHRS and YFSETQ. CDR3: CARSPGGGGPGYTF. The CDR3 nucleotides are TGCGCCCGCAGCCCCGGGGGGGGAGGACCTGGCTACACCTTC.

The chain links TRBV18 to TRBJ2-5; TRBD2 might be the D (5 bases). V was clipped by 3 bases and J by 5 bases, with 10 bases between them. This CDR3 is built from 13 residues. The V gene's germline CDR1 is KGHSH and CDR2 LQKENI. This CDR3 is CASSPGVSETQYF. The CDR3 nucleotides are TGTGCCAGCTCACCCGGGGTCTCGGAGACCCAGTACTTC.

The chain carries TRBV9 and TRBJ2-5, with 10 bases fitting TRBD2. Germline V gene lookup returns CDR1 SGDLS and CDR2 YYNGEE. CDR3 length: 16 amino acids. J was trimmed by 5 bases and V by 1 base; bases with no gene match: 8. The CDR3 loop reads CASSVRQIAGGETQYF. The CDR3, as DNA: TGTGCCAGCAGCGTAAGACAAATAGCGGGAGGCGAGACCCAGTACTTC.

This chain joins TRBV4-2 and TRBJ1-2; no clear D gene. The CDR3 contains 15 residues. Trimming left V 4 bases short and J 0 bases short, with 12 bases between. Germline-derived CDR1 and CDR2 are LGHNA and YNFKEQ. The CDR3 loop is CASSPTITANYGYTF. The CDR3 DNA follows: TGTGCCAGCAGCCCGACAATAACAGCTAACTATGGCTACACCTTC.

V usage is TRBV7-2 and J usage is TRBJ2-1; 8 nucleotides line up with TRBD2. V lost 2 bases, J lost 9 bases, and 6 bases stayed unmatched. The CDR3 runs 14 residues. Per germline, CDR1 SGHTA and CDR2 FQGNSA. The CDR3 DNA reads as TGTGCCAGCAGCTTAACAGCGGGAGTGGTTGAGCAGTTCTTC. It yields the protein CASSLTAGVVEQFF.

V gene TRBV28 combines with J gene TRBJ2-5; 7 bases line up with TRBD1. The CDR3 runs 14 residues. Looked up from germline, CDR1 is MDHEN and CDR2 is SYDVKM. V lost 4 bases, J lost 3 bases, and 5 bases stayed unmatched. Here the CDR3 reads CASSSQQGEETQYF. As DNA, the CDR3 is TGTGCCAGCAGTTCGCAGCAGGGGGAAGAGACCCAGTACTTC.